This TCR beta chain is from a study of control samples from healthy donors and cancer patients. The protocol was immunoSEQ multiplex PCR, while the TCRdb copy is restricted to in-frame clones and leaves out a portion. The sample consists of about 110,000 clones, around 80% of them appearing once. The CDR3 is made up of 13 amino acids. Germline-derived CDR1 and CDR2 are KGHSH and LQKENI. The ends were cut back, 3 bases at V and 7 bases at J, with 12 bases in the middle. The TCR originated in a man aged 18 to 30 in good health. Material for sequencing was blood. The chain recombines TRBV18 with TRBJ1-2, with TRBD1 as a possible D gene (6 bases). The CDR3 DNA follows: TGTGCCAGCTCACCGGACAGCGGCTCTGGCTACACCTTC. It is translated as CASSPDSGSGYTF.